Below, 29 T cell receptor beta chains from the same sample are listed, as sequenced in a study of T cells in Graves' hyperthyroidism and ophthalmopathy. RNA transcripts gave rise to amplified TCR beta CDR3 regions. The TCR CDR3 was amplified in a first-round RT-PCR using the HTBI primer set. Via MiXCR, TCRdb re-called the multiplex PCR reads, giving one row per CDR3 protein. The table includes about half a million distinct CDR3 sequences, less than 25% detected once. Sequencing used blood. The receptors originated from a woman aged 65 to 85 with Graves' ophthalmopathy.

A word on this clonotype: A read error may account for a junction end that differs from germline. The CDR3 bases are TGCGGTGCTGGGACTAGCGGTGGTGAGCAGTTCTTC. Protein product: CGAGTSGGEQFF. The chain has TRBV20-1 and TRBJ2-1; TRBD2 aligns across 11 bases. Germline CDR1 is DFQATT and CDR2 is SNEGSKA (reference sequence). The CDR3 runs 12 residues.

This clonotype was recorded a few times. The chain combines TRBV12-5 with TRBJ2-3; D unclear. V lost 4 bases and J lost 1, with 15 bases in between. Germline lookup yields CDR1 LGHNT and CDR2 FRNRAP. The CDR3 extends over 16 amino acids. CDR3 in amino acids: CASGSRKRSGTDTQYF. The DNA of the CDR3 is TGTGCTAGTGGTTCCCGGAAACGTTCTGGCACAGATACGCAGTATTTT.

Turning to this clonotype: One end of the junction fails to match germline, which may point to a read error. This chain joins TRBV5-1 and TRBJ2-3, with 7 bases aligning to TRBD1. The CDR3 spans 14 residues. Germline CDR1 and CDR2: SGHRS and YFSETQ. In DNA form, the CDR3 reads TGCGCCAACAGCGTCGGACAGGGCACAGATACGCAGTATTTT. Translation gives CANSVGQGTDTQYF.

This clonotype occurred a few times. This chain joins TRBV20-1 and TRBJ2-7; 7 bases agree with TRBD2. Germline V gene data show CDR1 as DFQATT and CDR2 as SNEGSKA (reference sequence). Losses at the gene ends were 0 bases for V and 5 bases for J; bases not matched to a gene: 10. CDR3 length: 15 residues. In DNA form, the CDR3 reads TGCAGTGCTAGAGATGCGGGCGGGAGTATCCACGAGCAGTACTTC. Translated: CSARDAGGSIHEQYF.

The rearrangement joins TRBV6-5 to TRBJ1-4; D call uncertain. Germline CDR1 reads MNHEY; CDR2 reads SVGAGI. V was pared by 2 bases and J by 0 bases, with 7 bases between. The CDR3 covers 15 residues. The CDR3 DNA is TGTGCCAGCAGTTACCTCCGGGCAACTAATGAAAAACTGTTTTTT. Encoded protein: CASSYLRATNEKLFF.

This clonotype was seen repeatedly, ten times or more. The chain links TRBV12-3 or TRBV12-4 to TRBJ2-1, with 8 bases matching TRBD2. This CDR3 region has 13 residues. Germline trimming cut 6 bases from V and 5 bases from J; bases unmatched to any gene: 3. In DNA form, the CDR3 reads TGTGCCAGCAGCCGTAGCGGGAACAATGAGCAGTTCTTC. Amino acids: CASSRSGNNEQFF.

A few counts support this clonotype. V gene TRBV7-9 combines with J gene TRBJ2-1; 7 bases align to TRBD2. Trimming took 0 bases from V and 6 from J; bases not matched to a gene: 8. From germline, CDR1 is SEHNR and CDR2 FQNEAQ (reference sequence). The CDR3 sequence is 16 residues long. This CDR3 reads CASSLAAGRAINEQFF. The CDR3 region has the DNA TGTGCCAGCAGCTTAGCGGCTGGGAGGGCCATCAATGAGCAGTTCTTC. Looking up the rest from reference TRBV7-9 and TRBJ2-1 gives the full variable domain: DTGVSQNPRHKITKRGQNVTFRCDPISEHNRLYWYRQTLGQGPEFLTYFQNEAQLEKSRLLSDRFSAERPKGSFSTLEIQRTEQGDSAMYLCASSLAAGRAINEQFFGPGTRLTVL.

V is TRBV10-2 and J is TRBJ1-2, with a weak D call TRBD1 (6 bases). The V gene's germline CDR1 is WSHSY and CDR2 SAAADI. The CDR3 sequence is 14 residues long. V gave up 7 bases and J gave up 1 base, with 13 bases separating them. In nucleotides, the CDR3 is TGCGCCAGCATGAACCGGGACAATAACTATGGCTACACCTTC. It is translated as CASMNRDNNYGYTF.

The CDR3, as DNA: TGTGCCAGCAGCCCGGGACTAGCAGGGTACCAAGAGACCCAGTACTTC. Protein: CASSPGLAGYQETQYF. This chain links TRBV7-9 with TRBJ2-5; TRBD2 matches 9 bases. Germline V lookup: CDR1 SEHNR, CDR2 FQNEAQ (reference sequence). This CDR3 comprises 16 residues. The V and J ends lost 5 bases and 0 bases, in that order; junction bases with no gene match: 7. The full variable domain, in which reference TRBV7-9 and TRBJ2-5 provide the parts outside the CDR3, is DTGVSQNPRHKITKRGQNVTFRCDPISEHNRLYWYRQTLGQGPEFLTYFQNEAQLEKSRLLSDRFSAERPKGSFSTLEIQRTEQGDSAMYLCASSPGLAGYQETQYFGPGTRLLVL.

For this clonotype: This clone may be a read error of a much larger clone one base away. The chain carries TRBV20-1 and TRBJ1-5, with 8 bases aligning to TRBD2. The J call is uncertain, as TRBJ2-3 better fits the DNA end. CDR1 is DFQATT, CDR2 SNEGSKA, per germline (reference sequence). The CDR3 is made up of 13 amino acids. Here the CDR3 reads CSASGGGNQPQYF. In DNA, the CDR3 is TGCAGTGCTAGCGGGGGGGGCAATCAGCCCCAGTATTTT.

The chain uses TRBV28 and TRBJ2-3; 7 bases are a match to TRBD2. The trim removed 7 bases at V and 1 base at J, leaving 14 bases unmatched. The CDR3 runs 17 residues. CDR1 MDHEN and CDR2 SYDVKM come from the germline V gene. CDR3 region: CASTPMGLAAGTDTQYF. CDR3 nucleotide sequence: TGTGCCAGCACCCCAATGGGTCTAGCGGCGGGCACAGATACGCAGTATTTT.

The V gene is TRBV20-1, the J gene TRBJ1-2; D perhaps matches TRBD1 (5 bases). V was cut by 4 bases and J by 3 bases, with 18 bases left in between. The CDR3 totals 15 residues. Germline V CDR1 and CDR2: DFQATT, SNEGSKA (reference sequence). The CDR3 DNA follows: TGCAGTGCTACTAATGAGGGACCGGGGGACTATGGCTACACCTTC. It is translated as CSATNEGPGDYGYTF.

For this clonotype: Germline is not matched at one junction end, which may reflect a read error. This chain uses TRBV12-3 or TRBV12-4 with TRBJ1-2; 8 bases are a match to TRBD1. The CDR3 sequence is 14 residues long. Written as DNA, the CDR3 is TGTGCCAGCAGTTCATCAGGGGGCAACTATGGCTACGCCTTC. It encodes CASSSSGGNYGYAF.

The chain uses TRBV19 and TRBJ1-2, with TRBD1 as a possible D gene (5 bases). CDR1 LNHDA and CDR2 SQIVND come from the germline V gene (reference sequence). CDR3 length equals 14 residues. The V end was cut by 5 bases, the J end by 0 bases, with 10 bases between. DNA of the CDR3: TGTGCCAGTAGTGTCTCGGGACCTAACTATGGCTACACCTTC. This gives the protein CASSVSGPNYGYTF.

Many counts were recorded for this clonotype. V is TRBV7-8 and J is TRBJ1-1; D possibly corresponds to TRBD1 (5 bases). The germline V gene encodes CDR1 SGHVS and CDR2 FQNEAQ. Trimming took off 4 bases at V and 4 bases at J, with 13 bases between the two ends. The CDR3 length is 14 residues. CDR3 bases: TGTGCCAGCAGCTCCAGGGAAGAGAGCACTGAAGCTTTCTTT. Protein: CASSSREESTEAFF.

The table lists this clonotype with a count of one. With a much larger clone just one base away, this may be a read error. The chain joins TRBV6-5 to TRBJ2-7; D is unresolved. Germline V gene data show CDR1 as MNHEY and CDR2 as SVGAGI. The CDR3 contains 13 residues. V was cut by 2 bases and J by 2 bases, with 7 bases left in between. CDR3 loop: CASSYGCTYEQYF. CDR3 sequence (DNA): TGTGCCAGCAGTTACGGGTGTACCTACGAGCAGTACTTC.

This clonotype was recorded many times. V is TRBV28 and J is TRBJ2-4; TRBD2 might be the D (6 bases). Trimming removed 1 base from V and 0 bases from J, with 10 bases in between. Germline-derived CDR1 and CDR2 are MDHEN and SYDVKM. CDR3 length: 16 residues. The CDR3 loop reads CASSLFRRGAKNIQYF. The DNA of the CDR3 is TGTGCCAGCAGTTTATTCCGGAGGGGAGCCAAAAACATTCAGTACTTC. The full variable domain, in which reference TRBV28 and TRBJ2-4 provide the parts outside the CDR3, is DVKVTQSSRYLVKRTGEKVFLECVQDMDHENMFWYRQDPGLGLRLIYFSYDVKMKEKGDIPEGYSVSREKKERFSLILESASTNQTSMYLCASSLFRRGAKNIQYFGAGTRLSVL.

This clonotype was seen many times. The chain recombines TRBV27 with TRBJ2-2; D gene uncertain. The V end was cut by 0 bases, the J end by 0 bases, with 2 bases between. Germline lookup yields CDR1 MNHEY and CDR2 SMNVEV (reference sequence). The CDR3 contains 14 residues. CDR3 sequence reads: CASSLSSNTGELFF. In DNA, the CDR3 is TGTGCCAGCAGTTTATCCTCGAACACCGGGGAGCTGTTTTTT.

This clonotype was seen only a few times. The chain employs TRBV29-1 and TRBJ1-5, with D possibly being TRBD1 (6 bases). Germline assignment: CDR1 SQVTM and CDR2 ANQGSEA. The CDR3 is 13 amino acids. The V end lost 6 bases, the J end lost 4 bases, and 13 bases lay between the germline ends. The CDR3 coding sequence is TGCAGCGTCACCGAGGACAGTAATCAGCCCCAGCATTTT. This encodes CSVTEDSNQPQHF.

The rearrangement uses TRBV19 and TRBJ2-4, with D maybe TRBD2 (6 bases). The CDR3 totals 13 residues. Trimming took 3 bases from V and 8 from J, leaving 11 bases between them. Germline loops: CDR1 LNHDA, CDR2 SQIVND (reference sequence). Written as DNA, the CDR3 is TGTGCCAGTAGTATTACGGGGGACGACATTCAGTACTTC. Its translation is CASSITGDDIQYF.

The chain links TRBV5-1 to TRBJ2-3; 8 positions agree with TRBD1. CDR3 length: 16 residues. Looked up from germline, CDR1 is SGHRS and CDR2 is YFSETQ. V lost 1 base, J lost 2 bases, and 6 bases stayed unmatched. The DNA for the CDR3 is TGCGCCAGCAGCTTGCAGGGGGCCCGCTCCACAGATACGCAGTATTTT. Amino acid sequence: CASSLQGARSTDTQYF.

Many counts were recorded for this clonotype. V is TRBV2 and J is TRBJ2-7; D perhaps matches TRBD1 (5 bases). This CDR3 spans 15 amino acids. Germline CDR1 reads SNHLY; CDR2 reads FYNNEI. V was trimmed by 4 bases and J by 1 base, leaving 14 bases between them. In nucleotides, the CDR3 is TGTGCCAGCAGTGTTGACAGTGCCCTATCCTACGAGCAGTACTTC. Translated, it gives CASSVDSALSYEQYF.

The rearrangement uses TRBV6-1 and TRBJ2-7, with 10 bases that match TRBD1. The germline gives CDR1 MNHNS, CDR2 SASEGT. Trimming cost V 5 bases and J 2 bases; bases outside gene matches: 12. The length of the CDR3 is 17 residues. DNA of the CDR3: TGTGCCAGCAGTCGCGAGACAGGGGGCTTATTGCCCTACGAGCAGTACTTC. Translated, it gives CASSRETGGLLPYEQYF.

Ten or more counts support this clonotype. The chain employs TRBV3-1 and TRBJ2-1, with 12 bases identical to TRBD2. Trimming cost V 5 bases and J 8 bases; bases outside gene matches: 4. This CDR3 comprises 14 residues. CDR1 and CDR2 (germline): LGHDT, YNNKEL (reference sequence). CDR3 coding DNA: TGTGCCAGCAGCACGACTAGCGGGAGTCATGAGCAGTTCTTC. It is translated as CASSTTSGSHEQFF.

This clonotype has a count of ten or more. The chain joins TRBV12-3 or TRBV12-4 to TRBJ1-1; possible D gene TRBD1, 5 bases. CDR3 length equals 16 residues. Between the trimmed V and J ends, which lost 6 bases and 0 bases, there was a span of 17 bases. The CDR3: CASSSSLQGLNTEAFF. The CDR3 bases are TGTGCCAGCAGCTCATCCCTTCAGGGCCTGAACACTGAAGCTTTCTTT.

Worth noting for this clonotype: A much larger clone differs from this one at a single base, so this may be a read error. The gene calls are TRBV12-3 or TRBV12-4 and TRBJ2-7; D gene ambiguous. With the DNA end fitting TRBJ2-1 better, the J assignment may be wrong. The CDR3 totals 12 residues. CDR3 in amino acids: CASSQLAYEQFF. The CDR3 coding sequence is TGTGCCAGCAGTCAACTGGCCTACGAGCAGTTCTTC.

Ten or more counts support this clonotype. The CDR3 loop is CSARDPTSGMRVNEQFF. The CDR3 nucleotides are TGCAGTGCTAGAGATCCCACTAGCGGGATGAGAGTCAATGAGCAGTTCTTC. The chain has TRBV20-1 and TRBJ2-1, with 10 bases that match TRBD2. Unmatched junction bases numbered 11, after V lost 0 bases and J lost 6 bases. The V gene's germline CDR1 is DFQATT and CDR2 SNEGSKA (reference sequence). The CDR3 has 17 residues.

The sample holds many counts of this clonotype. The chain employs TRBV11-2 and TRBJ1-2; 10 bases are a match to TRBD1. The CDR3 extends over 14 amino acids. The V gene's germline CDR1 is SGHAT and CDR2 FQNNGV. After removal of 6 bases from V and 8 bases from J, the junction contained 9 bases not matched to a gene. The CDR3 loop is CASRSGPGQGGYTF. CDR3 DNA sequence: TGTGCCAGCAGGAGTGGACCGGGACAGGGGGGCTACACCTTC.

This clonotype has just a few counts. The V and J genes are TRBV6-1 and TRBJ2-1; D is unclear. The V and J ends lost 5 bases and 5 bases respectively, with 22 bases between them. This CDR3 comprises 17 residues. Germline CDR1 MNHNS, CDR2 SASEGT. The CDR3 DNA reads TGTGCCAGCAGTCGGTCCCCTTTTATTACGGCCCACAATGAGCAGTTCTTC. As protein: CASSRSPFITAHNEQFF.